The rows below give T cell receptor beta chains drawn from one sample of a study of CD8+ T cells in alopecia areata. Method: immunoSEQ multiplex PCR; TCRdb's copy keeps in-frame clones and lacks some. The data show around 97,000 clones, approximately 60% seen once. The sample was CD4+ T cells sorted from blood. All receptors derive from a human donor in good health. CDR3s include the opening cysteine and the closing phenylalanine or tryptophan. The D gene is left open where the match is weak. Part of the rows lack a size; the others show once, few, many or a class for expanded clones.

cdr3_aa: CASSLNTGELFF; cdr3_nt: TGCGCCAGCAGCTTGAACACCGGGGAGCTGTTTTTT; d_call: NA; v_call: TRBV5-1; clone_size: NA; j_call: TRBJ2-2
cdr3_aa: CASSLWKTLTNNEQFF; cdr3_nt: TGTGCCAGCAGCCTTTGGAAGACACTTACCAACAATGAGCAGTTCTTC; d_call: NA; v_call: TRBV7-9; clone_size: NA; j_call: TRBJ2-1
cdr3_aa: CASSVQGVDGYTF; cdr3_nt: TGTGCCAGCTCGGTACAGGGGGTAGATGGCTACACCTTC; d_call: TRBD1; v_call: TRBV2; clone_size: NA; j_call: TRBJ1-2
cdr3_aa: CSVEVGPPSYGYTF; cdr3_nt: TGCAGCGTTGAAGTTGGTCCCCCTAGCTATGGCTACACCTTC; d_call: NA; v_call: TRBV29-1; clone_size: NA; j_call: TRBJ1-2
cdr3_aa: CASSQGEARVGVAAKNIQYF; cdr3_nt: TGCGCCAGCAGCCAAGGGGAGGCCAGGGTGGGGGTCGCGGCCAAAAACATTCAGTACTTC; d_call: NA; v_call: TRBV4-1; clone_size: NA; j_call: TRBJ2-4
cdr3_aa: CASSLGPVGQGSGEQYF; cdr3_nt: TGCGCCAGCAGCTTGGGTCCGGTGGGACAGGGGTCGGGCGAGCAGTACTTC; d_call: TRBD1; v_call: TRBV5-1; clone_size: few; j_call: TRBJ2-7
cdr3_aa: CASTFAGDTEAFF; cdr3_nt: TGTGCCAGCACCTTCGCGGGGGACACTGAAGCTTTCTTT; d_call: NA; v_call: TRBV2; clone_size: NA; j_call: TRBJ1-1
cdr3_aa: CSVEVQKARGYEQYF; cdr3_nt: TGCAGCGTCGAAGTGCAGAAAGCGAGGGGCTACGAGCAGTACTTC; d_call: NA; v_call: TRBV29-1; clone_size: NA; j_call: TRBJ2-7
cdr3_aa: CASSSPGDRDQPQHF; cdr3_nt: TGTGCCAGTAGCTCTCCGGGGGACAGGGATCAGCCCCAGCATTTT; d_call: TRBD1; v_call: TRBV19; clone_size: NA; j_call: TRBJ1-5
cdr3_aa: CASSRALLQETQYF; cdr3_nt: TGTGCCAGCAGCCGCGCATTGCTCCAAGAGACCCAGTACTTC; d_call: NA; v_call: TRBV11-2; clone_size: NA; j_call: TRBJ2-5
cdr3_aa: CASSMGDRANYGYTF; cdr3_nt: TGTGCCAGCAGCATGGGGGACAGGGCTAACTATGGCTACACCTTC; d_call: TRBD1; v_call: TRBV9; clone_size: NA; j_call: TRBJ1-2
cdr3_aa: CASSLDGNSREKLFF; cdr3_nt: TGCGCCAGCAGCTTGGATGGGAATAGTAGGGAAAAACTGTTTTTT; d_call: NA; v_call: TRBV5-1; clone_size: NA; j_call: TRBJ1-4
cdr3_aa: CSGSGGMSYNEQFF; cdr3_nt: TGCAGCGGTAGCGGGGGTATGTCCTACAATGAGCAGTTCTTC; d_call: TRBD2; v_call: TRBV29-1; clone_size: NA; j_call: TRBJ2-1
cdr3_aa: CSAEVGRGQPQHF; cdr3_nt: TGCAGCGCCGAGGTGGGGCGCGGTCAGCCCCAGCATTTT; d_call: NA; v_call: TRBV29-1; clone_size: few; j_call: TRBJ1-5
cdr3_aa: CASSLTLGQGSYEQYF; cdr3_nt: TGTGCCAGCAGCCTAACCCTGGGACAGGGCTCCTACGAGCAGTACTTC; d_call: TRBD1; v_call: TRBV28; clone_size: NA; j_call: TRBJ2-7
cdr3_aa: CASSEGGGTQYF; cdr3_nt: TGCGCCAGCAGTGAGGGGGGAGGTACGCAGTATTTT; d_call: NA; v_call: TRBV10-1; clone_size: few; j_call: TRBJ2-3
cdr3_aa: CAWSRGTGNYGYTF; cdr3_nt: TGTGCCTGGAGTAGAGGGACAGGGAACTATGGCTACACCTTC; d_call: TRBD1; v_call: TRBV30; clone_size: NA; j_call: TRBJ1-2
cdr3_aa: CASSSRGYSPLHF; cdr3_nt: TGTGCCAGCAGTTCGAGAGGGTATTCACCCCTCCACTTT; d_call: NA; v_call: TRBV27; clone_size: NA; j_call: TRBJ1-6
cdr3_aa: CASSYSRGHGGYTF; cdr3_nt: TGTGCCAGCAGTTACTCGAGGGGACATGGTGGCTACACCTTC; d_call: NA; v_call: TRBV6-5; clone_size: NA; j_call: TRBJ1-2
cdr3_aa: CSAQGISTEAFF; cdr3_nt: TGCAGCGCTCAGGGGATTTCCACTGAAGCTTTCTTT; d_call: NA; v_call: TRBV29-1; clone_size: once; j_call: TRBJ1-1
cdr3_aa: CASSAQTLAGGWSGEQFF; cdr3_nt: TGTGCCAGCAGCGCGCAAACACTAGCGGGAGGCTGGAGCGGTGAGCAGTTCTTC; d_call: TRBD2; v_call: TRBV7-2; clone_size: NA; j_call: TRBJ2-1
cdr3_aa: CASNRDSPLHF; cdr3_nt: TGTGCCAGCAACAGGGATTCACCCCTCCACTTT; d_call: NA; v_call: TRBV2; clone_size: NA; j_call: TRBJ1-6
cdr3_aa: CASSLVGDGQHF; cdr3_nt: TGTGCCAGCAGCTTAGTGGGAGACGGACAGCATTTT; d_call: NA; v_call: TRBV7-9; clone_size: NA; j_call: TRBJ1-5
cdr3_aa: CASSILQGFFGELFF; cdr3_nt: TGTGCCAGTAGTATATTACAGGGTTTTTTCGGGGAGCTGTTTTTT; d_call: NA; v_call: TRBV19; clone_size: NA; j_call: TRBJ2-2
cdr3_aa: CASSRGVLNTEAFF; cdr3_nt: TGTGCCAGCAGTCGTGGGGTTTTGAACACTGAAGCTTTCTTT; d_call: NA; v_call: TRBV6-5; clone_size: NA; j_call: TRBJ1-1
cdr3_aa: CASSSQGYGGELFF; cdr3_nt: TGTGCCAGCAGTTCCCAGGGGTACGGCGGGGAGCTGTTTTTT; d_call: NA; v_call: TRBV7-9; clone_size: NA; j_call: TRBJ2-2
cdr3_aa: CASSHRTGVTGELFF; cdr3_nt: TGCGCCAGCAGCCACCGGACAGGGGTCACCGGGGAGCTGTTTTTT; d_call: TRBD1; v_call: TRBV4-1; clone_size: NA; j_call: TRBJ2-2
cdr3_aa: CASSAVVETQYF; cdr3_nt: TGTGCCAGCAGTGCCGTAGTTGAGACCCAGTACTTC; d_call: NA; v_call: TRBV28; clone_size: NA; j_call: TRBJ2-5
cdr3_aa: CASSLGGIGWGQYF; cdr3_nt: TGTGCCAGCAGCTTAGGCGGGATCGGGTGGGGGCAGTACTTC; d_call: NA; v_call: TRBV7-2; clone_size: NA; j_call: TRBJ2-7
cdr3_aa: CASSMGRQETQYF; cdr3_nt: TGTGCCAGCAGCATGGGACGGCAAGAGACCCAGTACTTC; d_call: NA; v_call: TRBV7-7; clone_size: few; j_call: TRBJ2-5
cdr3_aa: CASSSSWSSEAFF; cdr3_nt: TGTGCCAGCAGCTCGTCCTGGAGCTCTGAAGCTTTCTTT; d_call: NA; v_call: TRBV7-6; clone_size: NA; j_call: TRBJ1-1
cdr3_aa: CASSLPSQETQYF; cdr3_nt: TGTGCCAGCAGTTTACCAAGCCAAGAGACCCAGTACTTC; d_call: NA; v_call: TRBV28; clone_size: few; j_call: TRBJ2-5
cdr3_aa: CATSRGAYGYTF; cdr3_nt: TGTGCCACGAGCAGGGGCGCGTATGGCTACACCTTC; d_call: NA; v_call: TRBV15; clone_size: few; j_call: TRBJ1-2
cdr3_aa: CASTPYGGTIDTQYF; cdr3_nt: TGTGCCAGCACCCCCTATGGGGGGACCATAGATACGCAGTATTTT; d_call: NA; v_call: TRBV27; clone_size: few; j_call: TRBJ2-3
cdr3_aa: CAWSRPGLAWADTQYF; cdr3_nt: TGTGCCTGGAGTCGACCGGGACTAGCGTGGGCAGATACGCAGTATTTT; d_call: TRBD2; v_call: TRBV30; clone_size: once; j_call: TRBJ2-3
cdr3_aa: CSASGYEQYF; cdr3_nt: TGCAGTGCTAGTGGCTACGAGCAGTACTTC; d_call: NA; v_call: TRBV20-1; clone_size: NA; j_call: TRBJ2-7
cdr3_aa: CASSERRGNTEAFF; cdr3_nt: TGTGCCAGCAGTGAAAGGCGGGGGAACACTGAAGCTTTCTTT; d_call: NA; v_call: TRBV25-1; clone_size: once; j_call: TRBJ1-1
cdr3_aa: CASRRDTGELFF; cdr3_nt: TGTGCCAGCAGGAGGGACACCGGGGAGCTGTTTTTT; d_call: NA; v_call: TRBV2; clone_size: few; j_call: TRBJ2-2
cdr3_aa: CASGRTGDGYTF; cdr3_nt: TGTGCCAGTGGAAGGACAGGGGATGGCTACACCTTC; d_call: TRBD1; v_call: TRBV19; clone_size: few; j_call: TRBJ1-2
cdr3_aa: CASISAGMTEAFF; cdr3_nt: TGTGCCAGCATTTCCGCAGGGATGACAGAAGCTTTCTTT; d_call: NA; v_call: TRBV27; clone_size: NA; j_call: TRBJ1-1
cdr3_aa: CASSPILYNEQFF; cdr3_nt: TGCGCCAGCAGCCCGATATTATACAATGAGCAGTTCTTC; d_call: NA; v_call: TRBV4-3; clone_size: NA; j_call: TRBJ2-1
cdr3_aa: CASVGSPGAYGYTF; cdr3_nt: TGTGCCAGCGTGGGGAGCCCGGGGGCCTATGGCTACACCTTC; d_call: NA; v_call: TRBV6-6; clone_size: NA; j_call: TRBJ1-2
cdr3_aa: CASSLGQGVQPQHF; cdr3_nt: TGTGCCAGCAGTTTAGGACAGGGTGTTCAGCCCCAGCATTTT; d_call: TRBD1; v_call: TRBV27; clone_size: NA; j_call: TRBJ1-5
cdr3_aa: CATSSYRGQVGYTF; cdr3_nt: TGTGCCACCAGCAGTTACAGGGGGCAAGTTGGCTACACCTTC; d_call: TRBD1; v_call: TRBV15; clone_size: NA; j_call: TRBJ1-2
cdr3_aa: CASSPYRDRNSPLHF; cdr3_nt: TGTGCCAGCAGCCCCTACCGGGACAGGAATTCACCCCTCCACTTT; d_call: TRBD1; v_call: TRBV7-8; clone_size: NA; j_call: TRBJ1-6
cdr3_aa: CASSQVRGQGPTQYF; cdr3_nt: TGCGCCAGCAGCCAAGTCCGGGGACAGGGACCGACCCAGTACTTC; d_call: TRBD1; v_call: TRBV4-3; clone_size: NA; j_call: TRBJ2-5
cdr3_aa: CASSQGTGGTDTQYF; cdr3_nt: TGCGCCAGCAGCCAAGGGACAGGGGGCACAGATACGCAGTATTTT; d_call: TRBD1; v_call: TRBV7-3; clone_size: few; j_call: TRBJ2-3
cdr3_aa: CASRTLKSYEQYF; cdr3_nt: TGTGCCAGCAGGACTCTGAAATCCTACGAGCAGTACTTC; d_call: NA; v_call: TRBV2; clone_size: NA; j_call: TRBJ2-7
cdr3_aa: CASSPSRGTYEQYF; cdr3_nt: TGTGCCAGCAGCCCGAGTCGCGGAACCTACGAGCAGTACTTC; d_call: NA; v_call: TRBV11-2; clone_size: few; j_call: TRBJ2-7
cdr3_aa: CASNDQGPGELFF; cdr3_nt: TGTGCCAGCAACGACCAGGGACCCGGGGAGCTGTTTTTT; d_call: NA; v_call: TRBV28; clone_size: many; j_call: TRBJ2-2
cdr3_aa: CSVERQGGYQETQYF; cdr3_nt: TGCAGCGTTGAAAGACAGGGAGGATATCAAGAGACCCAGTACTTC; d_call: NA; v_call: TRBV29-1; clone_size: NA; j_call: TRBJ2-5
cdr3_aa: CATSRQGSGNSPLHF; cdr3_nt: TGTGCCACCAGCAGGCAGGGATCTGGCAATTCACCCCTCCACTTT; d_call: NA; v_call: TRBV15; clone_size: NA; j_call: TRBJ1-6
cdr3_aa: CASSLGTADTQYF; cdr3_nt: TGTGCCAGCAGCTTAGGAACGGCAGATACGCAGTATTTT; d_call: NA; v_call: TRBV7-9; clone_size: NA; j_call: TRBJ2-3
cdr3_aa: CASCFGQGTYEQYF; cdr3_nt: TGTGCCAGCTGCTTCGGACAGGGGACTTACGAGCAGTACTTC; d_call: TRBD1; v_call: TRBV2; clone_size: NA; j_call: TRBJ2-7
cdr3_aa: CASSLAGTGNTGELFF; cdr3_nt: TGCGCCAGCAGCTTGGCCGGGACAGGGAACACCGGGGAGCTGTTTTTT; d_call: TRBD1; v_call: TRBV5-1; clone_size: NA; j_call: TRBJ2-2
cdr3_aa: CSVVGGSGVNTEAFF; cdr3_nt: TGCAGCGTTGTGGGGGGCAGCGGGGTGAACACTGAAGCTTTCTTT; d_call: NA; v_call: TRBV29-1; clone_size: NA; j_call: TRBJ1-1
cdr3_aa: CASSLGVTGELFF; cdr3_nt: TGCGCCAGCAGCTTGGGGGTCACCGGGGAGCTGTTTTTT; d_call: NA; v_call: TRBV5-1; clone_size: NA; j_call: TRBJ2-2
cdr3_aa: CASSWGAAQETQYF; cdr3_nt: TGTGCCAGCAGTTGGGGGGCGGCACAAGAGACCCAGTACTTC; d_call: NA; v_call: TRBV5-6; clone_size: NA; j_call: TRBJ2-5